Each of the 16 T cell receptor beta chains below was sequenced from the same sample in a study of regulatory T cells in long-lasting Graves disease. Building the TCR beta libraries relied on iRepertoire HTBI primers, and CDR3 regions underwent Arm-PCR. TCRdb called the multiplex PCR reads again in MiXCR, with one record for every CDR3 protein. The sample gives some 490,000 distinct CDR3 sequences, about 12% of which show up once; about 8.3% is in the top ten. Stated time point: newly diagnosed GD, antithyroid drugs for less than 3 months. Construction of the TCR library relied on RNA isolated from PBMCs. These data also featured in a second study, about T cells in Graves' hyperthyroidism and ophthalmopathy.

The specimen was peripheral blood mononuclear cells (PBMCs), collected at new diagnosis, from a patient treated with antithyroid drugs. Source of these receptors: a woman in her twenties or thirties with Graves disease.

This clonotype has ten or more counts. The chain joins TRBV9 to TRBJ2-1; 8 nucleotides agree with TRBD2. CDR1 is SGDLS and CDR2 is YYNGEE in the germline V gene. This CDR3 region has 15 residues. The J segment lost 7 bases and the V segment lost 1 base, leaving 7 bases of the junction unmatched. The CDR3 nucleotides read TGTGCCAGCAGCGTACCTAGCGGGCTGACGAATGAGCAGTTCTTC. Protein: CASSVPSGLTNEQFF. The variable domain in full, completed from reference TRBV9 and TRBJ2-1, reads DSGVTQTPKHLITATGQRVTLRCSPRSGDLSVYWYQQSLDQGLQFLIQYYNGEERAKGNILERFSAQQFPDLHSELNLSSLELGDSALYFCASSVPSGLTNEQFFGPGTRLTVL.

V is TRBV19 and J is TRBJ1-5; tentative D call: TRBD1 (6 bases). Trimming stripped 3 bases from V and 5 bases from J, with 8 bases between. Per the germline V gene, CDR1 is LNHDA and CDR2 is SQIVND (reference sequence). CDR3 length: 13 amino acids. The DNA for the CDR3 is TGTGCCAGTAGTATGACAGGATATCAGCCCCAGCATTTT. This codes for CASSMTGYQPQHF.

This clonotype appeared a single time. The J gene is TRBJ1-1, the V gene TRBV20-1; 11 nucleotides align to TRBD1. Germline V gene sequence: CDR1 DFQATT, CDR2 SNEGSKA (reference sequence). With 1 base clipped from V and 3 bases from J, the junction kept 7 bases outside the gene matches. The CDR3 sequence is 16 residues long. Written as DNA, the CDR3 is TGCAGTGCTAGAGGGACAGGGGGCCCCAGGGACACTGAAGCTTTCTTT. Translated: CSARGTGGPRDTEAFF.

The table lists this clonotype with many counts. The V gene is TRBV7-9, the J gene TRBJ2-7; 8 nucleotides line up with TRBD2. CDR1 is SEHNR, CDR2 FQNEAQ, per germline (reference sequence). CDR3 length: 14 residues. V lost 5 bases and J lost 7; bases outside the gene matches: 10. CDR3 amino acids: CASSVSAGEGEQYF. CDR3 DNA: TGTGCCAGCAGCGTTTCAGCGGGAGAAGGAGAGCAGTACTTC. The full variable domain, in which reference TRBV7-9 and TRBJ2-7 provide the parts outside the CDR3, is DTGVSQNPRHKITKRGQNVTFRCDPISEHNRLYWYRQTLGQGPEFLTYFQNEAQLEKSRLLSDRFSAERPKGSFSTLEIQRTEQGDSAMYLCASSVSAGEGEQYFGPGTRLTVT.

At least ten counts were recorded for this clonotype. The rearrangement uses TRBV6-5 and TRBJ1-1; 9 bases agree with TRBD1. The CDR3 is 17 amino acids. The germline CDR1 and CDR2 sequences are MNHEY and SVGAGI. With V trimmed by 2 bases and J by 0 bases, 7 bases remained unmatched. Written as DNA, the CDR3 is TGTGCCAGCAGTTACACCCCGACAGGGGGGTTGAACACTGAAGCTTTCTTT. As protein: CASSYTPTGGLNTEAFF.

The chain combines TRBV9 with TRBJ2-5; TRBD2 aligns across 7 bases. The CDR3 is 15 residues long. Germline V lookup: CDR1 SGDLS, CDR2 YYNGEE. V lost 3 bases and J lost 3; bases outside the gene matches: 8. The CDR3 nucleotides read TGTGCCAGCAGCGCGTTGGGGGGGACGAAAGAGACCCAGTACTTC. It codes for CASSALGGTKETQYF.

The rearrangement uses TRBV4-1 and TRBJ1-5; no reliable D call. The CDR3 has 17 amino acids. V was cut by 0 bases and J by 2 bases, with 14 bases left in between. The germline CDR1 and CDR2 sequences are MGHRA and YSYEKL. The DNA for the CDR3 is TGCGCCAGCAGCCAAGACCCGTATATGGGAGGCAATCAGCCCCAGCATTTT. Its translation: CASSQDPYMGGNQPQHF.

The sample holds many counts of this clonotype. The rearrangement uses TRBV2 and TRBJ2-7; 12 bases fit TRBD2. Germline CDR1 is SNHLY and CDR2 is FYNNEI. The CDR3 loop spans 15 amino acids. V lost 3 bases and J lost 7; bases outside the gene matches: 7. The CDR3: CASSDRLAGVGEQYF. The CDR3, as DNA: TGTGCCAGCAGTGACCGACTAGCGGGAGTGGGGGAGCAGTACTTC.

This clonotype was seen ten or more times. The gene calls are TRBV7-2 and TRBJ2-7; 14 bases line up with TRBD2. The CDR3 extends over 17 amino acids. Germline loops: CDR1 SGHTA, CDR2 FQGNSA. The J segment lost 4 bases and the V segment lost 5 bases, leaving 10 bases of the junction unmatched. CDR3 DNA sequence: TGTGCCAGCAGCCACGCCGGGACTAGCGGGAGCGGGTACGAGCAGTACTTC. It codes for CASSHAGTSGSGYEQYF.

The chain links TRBV29-1 to TRBJ1-1; D is possibly TRBD1 (6 bases). Germline V CDR1 and CDR2: SQVTM, ANQGSEA. This CDR3 contains 12 residues. The germline V and J ends were trimmed by 7 bases and 3 bases, with 12 bases remaining between them. DNA for the CDR3: TGCAGCGGAGGGGGGGAACACACTGAAGCTTTCTTT. Translated, it gives CSGGGEHTEAFF.

This clonotype was seen repeatedly, ten times or more. CDR3 residues: CASSLSWGASNQPQHF. DNA for the CDR3: TGTGCCAGCAGTTTATCCTGGGGGGCTAGCAATCAGCCCCAGCATTTT. V and J are TRBV27 and TRBJ1-5; possibly TRBD1 for D (6 bases). The CDR3 has 16 amino acids. Germline-derived CDR1 and CDR2 are MNHEY and SMNVEV (reference sequence). V gave up 0 bases and J gave up 0 bases, with 9 bases separating them.

At least ten counts were recorded for this clonotype. This sequence joins TRBV6-2 or TRBV6-3 and TRBJ2-1, with a tentative D call TRBD2 (5 bases). Trimming pared 0 bases from V and 3 bases from J, leaving 9 bases between. This CDR3 has 15 amino acids. Germline-derived CDR1 and CDR2 are MNHEY and SVGEGT. The CDR3 loop is CASSYSPGSYNEQFF. The CDR3 DNA follows: TGTGCCAGCAGTTACTCGCCGGGAAGCTACAATGAGCAGTTCTTC.

This clonotype was counted ten times or more. The V gene is TRBV7-9, the J gene TRBJ2-3; 7 nucleotides line up with TRBD1. The length of the CDR3 is 14 residues. Per the germline V gene, CDR1 is SEHNR and CDR2 is FQNEAQ (reference sequence). J lost 3 bases, V lost 9 bases, and 9 bases had no gene match. Written as DNA, the CDR3 is TGTGCCAGTGTTTGGGACAGTCGAACAGATACGCAGTATTTT. It is translated as CASVWDSRTDTQYF. Full variable domain (outside the CDR3, taken from reference TRBV7-9 and TRBJ2-3): DTGVSQNPRHKITKRGQNVTFRCDPISEHNRLYWYRQTLGQGPEFLTYFQNEAQLEKSRLLSDRFSAERPKGSFSTLEIQRTEQGDSAMYLCASVWDSRTDTQYFGPGTRLTVL.

This clonotype was recorded at least ten times. The rearrangement uses TRBV6-1 and TRBJ2-1, with D perhaps assigned TRBD1 or TRBD2 (5 bases each). This CDR3 is built from 16 residues. Germline V CDR1 and CDR2: MNHNS, SASEGT. V was cut by 6 bases and J by 6 bases, with 21 bases left in between. The CDR3 region is CASRLYTPGTANEQFF. CDR3 DNA: TGTGCCAGCAGGCTATATACTCCCGGGACCGCCAATGAGCAGTTCTTC.

This clonotype occurred many times. The V and J genes are TRBV19 and TRBJ1-2, with 12 bases identical to TRBD1. V was pared by 9 bases and J by 1 base, with 12 bases of the junction left unmatched. The CDR3 contains 17 residues. CDR1 and CDR2 (germline): LNHDA, SQIVND (reference sequence). CDR3 sequence reads: CASTTLGQGADNYGYTF. The CDR3 region has the DNA TGTGCCAGCACAACCCTGGGACAGGGGGCAGATAACTATGGCTACACCTTC.

The table lists this clonotype with many counts. The genes are TRBV2 and TRBJ2-7, with D possibly matching TRBD2 (6 bases). The CDR3 is made up of 16 amino acids. The germline V gene has CDR1 SNHLY and CDR2 FYNNEI. The V gene lost 4 bases and the J gene lost 2 bases, with 18 bases spanning the gap. This CDR3 reads CASSASRGTATYEQYF. The CDR3 DNA reads as TGTGCCAGCAGTGCCTCTCGGGGGACCGCGACCTACGAGCAGTACTTC.